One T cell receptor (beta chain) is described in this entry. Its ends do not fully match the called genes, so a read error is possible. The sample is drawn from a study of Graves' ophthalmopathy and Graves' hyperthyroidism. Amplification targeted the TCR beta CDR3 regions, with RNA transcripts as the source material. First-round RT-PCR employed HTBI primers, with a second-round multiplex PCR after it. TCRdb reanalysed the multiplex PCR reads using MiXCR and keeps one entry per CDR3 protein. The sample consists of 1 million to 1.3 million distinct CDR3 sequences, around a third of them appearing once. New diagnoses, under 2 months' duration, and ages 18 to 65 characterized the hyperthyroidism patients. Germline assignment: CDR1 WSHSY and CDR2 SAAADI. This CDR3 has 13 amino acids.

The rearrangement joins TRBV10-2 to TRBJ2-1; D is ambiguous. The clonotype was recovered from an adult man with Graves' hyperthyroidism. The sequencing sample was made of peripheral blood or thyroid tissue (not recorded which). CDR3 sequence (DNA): TGTGCCAGCAGTGAAGGGAATCAAAATGAGCAGTTCTTC. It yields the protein CASSEGNQNEQFF.